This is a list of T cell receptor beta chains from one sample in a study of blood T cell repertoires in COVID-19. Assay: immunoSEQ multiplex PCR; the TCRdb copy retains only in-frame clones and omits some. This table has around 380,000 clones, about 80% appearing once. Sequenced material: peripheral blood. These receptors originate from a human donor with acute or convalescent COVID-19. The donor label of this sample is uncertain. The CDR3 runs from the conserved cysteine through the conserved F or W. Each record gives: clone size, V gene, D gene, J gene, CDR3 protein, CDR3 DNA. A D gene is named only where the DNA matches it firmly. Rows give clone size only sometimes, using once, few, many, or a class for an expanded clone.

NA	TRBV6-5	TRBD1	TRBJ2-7	CAGAKTGYEQYF	TGTGCCGGGGCGAAGACAGGGTACGAGCAGTACTTC
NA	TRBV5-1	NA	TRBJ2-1	CASSLDYGSNEQFF	TGCGCCAGCAGCTTGGACTACGGCTCGAATGAGCAGTTCTTC
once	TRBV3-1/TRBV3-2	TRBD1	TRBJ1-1	CASSQGQGSATEAFF	TGTGCCAGCAGCCAAGGACAGGGCTCGGCCACTGAAGCTTTCTTT
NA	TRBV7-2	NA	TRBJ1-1	CASSSGTPTEAFF	TGTGCCAGCAGCTCCGGGACACCCACTGAAGCTTTCTTT
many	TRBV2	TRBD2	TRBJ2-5	CASSGTSGGLAETQYF	TGTGCCAGCTCAGGGACTAGCGGGGGGTTGGCGGAGACCCAGTACTTC
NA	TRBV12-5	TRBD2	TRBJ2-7	CASGLVIAGTSGIRSSEQYF	TGTGCTAGTGGTTTGGTTATTGCCGGGACTAGCGGGATACGTTCTAGCGAGCAGTACTTC
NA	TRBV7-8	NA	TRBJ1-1	CASSSPGRGTEAFF	TGTGCCAGCAGTTCCCCAGGGCGGGGCACTGAAGCTTTCTTT
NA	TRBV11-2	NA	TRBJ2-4	CASSLRPAKNIQYF	TGTGCCAGCAGCTTACGTCCAGCCAAAAACATTCAGTACTTC
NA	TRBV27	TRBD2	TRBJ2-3	CASSLSGTLTSRTDTQYF	TGTGCCAGCAGTTTATCGGGTACCTTGACTAGCCGCACAGATACGCAGTATTTT
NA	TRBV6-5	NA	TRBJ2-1	CASARGSLNEQFF	TGTGCCAGCGCCCGGGGGAGTCTCAATGAGCAGTTCTTC
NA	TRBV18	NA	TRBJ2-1	CASSPSQGGEQFF	TGTGCCAGCTCACCAAGTCAAGGAGGTGAGCAGTTCTTC
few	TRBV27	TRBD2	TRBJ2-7	CASSPRGLAAYEQYF	TGTGCCAGCAGTCCGAGGGGACTAGCGGCCTACGAGCAGTACTTC
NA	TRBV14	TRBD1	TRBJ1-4	CASSARRGLLQGATNEKLFF	TGTGCCAGCAGCGCAAGACGAGGACTTTTGCAGGGGGCAACTAATGAAAAACTGTTTTTT
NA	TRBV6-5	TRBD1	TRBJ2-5	CAIGQGTETQYF	TGTGCCATTGGACAGGGGACAGAGACCCAGTACTTC
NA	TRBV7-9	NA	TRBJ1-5	CASSSDTYSNQPQHF	TGTGCCAGCAGTTCCGACACATATAGCAATCAGCCCCAGCATTTT
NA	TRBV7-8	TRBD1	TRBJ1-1	CASSLYDRDVTEAFF	TGTGCCAGCAGCTTATACGACAGGGATGTCACTGAAGCTTTCTTT
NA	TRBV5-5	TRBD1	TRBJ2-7	CASSLVWTGGYEQYF	TGTGCCAGCAGCTTGGTATGGACAGGGGGGTACGAGCAGTACTTC
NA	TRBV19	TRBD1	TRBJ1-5	CASSIGLGGQVSNQPQHF	TGTGCCAGTAGTATAGGATTGGGGGGACAGGTTAGCAATCAGCCCCAGCATTTT
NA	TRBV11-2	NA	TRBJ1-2	CASSLDLLGTTYGYTF	TGTGCCAGCAGCTTAGATCTTCTAGGAACTACTTATGGCTACACCTTC
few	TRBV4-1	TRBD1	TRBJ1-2	CASSQPGQGSRGYTF	TGCGCCAGCAGCCAACCCGGACAGGGCTCACGAGGCTACACCTTC
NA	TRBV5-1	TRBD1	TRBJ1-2	CASSLAGTGAGYTF	TGCGCCAGCAGCTTGGCCGGGACAGGAGCCGGCTACACCTTC
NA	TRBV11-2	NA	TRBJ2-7	CASSWGPPPYEQYF	TGTGCCAGCAGCTGGGGCCCTCCCCCCTACGAGCAGTACTTC
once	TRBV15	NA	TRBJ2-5	CATSREVVGVGETQYF	TGTGCCACCAGCAGAGAAGTAGTCGGGGTTGGAGAGACCCAGTACTTC
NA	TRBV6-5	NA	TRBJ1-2	CASSPEGGHGYTF	TGTGCCAGCAGCCCGGAGGGAGGCCACGGCTACACCTTC
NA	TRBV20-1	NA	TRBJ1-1	CSASSDGRGAGTEAFF	TGCAGTGCTAGTTCCGACGGACGGGGAGCTGGCACTGAAGCTTTCTTT
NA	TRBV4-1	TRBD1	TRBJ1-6	CASSPGQGNSPLHF	TGCGCCAGCAGCCCGGGACAGGGGAATTCACCCCTCCACTTT
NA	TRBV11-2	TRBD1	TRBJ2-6	CASSLRQGLEANVLTF	TGTGCCAGCAGCCTCCGACAGGGGTTGGAGGCCAACGTCCTGACTTTC
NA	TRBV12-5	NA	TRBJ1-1	CASGLVRTVNTEAFF	TGTGCTAGTGGTTTGGTACGAACGGTGAACACTGAAGCTTTCTTT
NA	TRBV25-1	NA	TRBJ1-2	CASSPGLAIGYTF	TGTGCCAGCAGTCCGGGGTTGGCGATTGGCTACACCTTC
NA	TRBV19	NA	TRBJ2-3	CASSAWGGAGDTQYF	TGTGCCAGTAGTGCGTGGGGGGGGGCTGGAGATACGCAGTATTTT
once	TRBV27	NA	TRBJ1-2	CASSRGGFRFGYTF	TGTGCCAGCAGTCGGGGAGGGTTCCGATTTGGCTACACCTTC
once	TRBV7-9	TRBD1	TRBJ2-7	CASSLRDSSYEQYF	TGTGCCAGCAGCTTACGGGACAGTTCCTACGAGCAGTACTTC
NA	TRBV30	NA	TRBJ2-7	CAWSPTGVYEQYF	TGTGCCTGGAGTCCGACGGGAGTGTACGAGCAGTACTTC
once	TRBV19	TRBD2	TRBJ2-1	CASSIVLAAEQFF	TGTGCCAGTAGTATAGTTCTAGCGGCCGAGCAGTTCTTC
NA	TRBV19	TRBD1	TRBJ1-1	CASSIAGGTEAFF	TGTGCCAGTAGTATAGCAGGGGGCACTGAAGCTTTCTTT
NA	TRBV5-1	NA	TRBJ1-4	CASSLVLGANEKLFF	TGCGCCAGCAGCTTGGTGTTGGGAGCGAATGAAAAACTGTTTTTT
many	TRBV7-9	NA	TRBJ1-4	CASSPGITGAEKLFF	TGTGCCAGCAGCCCGGGTATCACTGGTGCCGAAAAACTGTTTTTT
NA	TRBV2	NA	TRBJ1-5	CASSPTTDSNQPQHF	TGTGCCAGCAGCCCGACAACGGATAGCAATCAGCCCCAGCATTTT
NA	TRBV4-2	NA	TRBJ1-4	CASTREGRGEKLFF	TGTGCCAGCACCCGGGAGGGGCGCGGGGAAAAACTGTTTTTT
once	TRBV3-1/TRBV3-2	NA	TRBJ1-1	CASSQNRVGTEAFF	TGTGCCAGCAGCCAGAACAGGGTGGGCACTGAAGCTTTCTTT
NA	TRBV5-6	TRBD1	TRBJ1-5	CASSFWDRGRSNQPQHF	TGTGCCAGCAGCTTCTGGGACAGGGGAAGGAGCAATCAGCCCCAGCATTTT